This is a list of T cell receptor beta chains from one sample in a study of beta chain features in type 1 diabetes. Sequencing used immunoSEQ multiplex PCR; TCRdb keeps in-frame clones, though not all of them. The profile covers around 300,000 clones, with 9.5% to 11% appearing a single time and more than 0.015% taken by the ten largest. Sequenced material: naive CD4+ T cells from blood. These receptors originate from a young woman in good health. CDR3s include the opening cysteine and the closing phenylalanine or tryptophan. The D gene is left open where the match is weak. Expanded clones are given a class, and other clones once, few, many or no size at all.

size,D,V,J,DNA,CDR3
few,TRBD1,TRBV27,TRBJ2-7,TGTGCCAGCAGTTCGGACAGGGCTAACGAGCAGTACTTC,CASSSDRANEQYF
-,TRBD2,TRBV18,TRBJ2-2,TGTGCCAGCTCACGAGATAGTAGCGGGATTAACACCGGGGAGCTGTTTTTT,CASSRDSSGINTGELFF
-,TRBD2,TRBV9,TRBJ2-3,TGTGCCAGCAGCGCGAGACTAGCGGGCACAGATACGCAGTATTTT,CASSARLAGTDTQYF
few,TRBD2,TRBV6-5,TRBJ2-5,TGTGCCAGCAATCTTAGCGGGAGAGACGAGACCCAGTACTTC,CASNLSGRDETQYF
-,TRBD1,TRBV5-1,TRBJ2-5,TGCGCCAGCAGCTTGCCGCTGGTTGGGACAGGACAAGAGACCCAGTACTTC,CASSLPLVGTGQETQYF
-,-,TRBV2,TRBJ1-5,TGTGCCAAGGGTGGGGGGAATCAGCCCCAGCATTTT,CAKGGGNQPQHF
-,TRBD1,TRBV30,TRBJ2-3,TGTGCCTGGGGCAGGGGGACCACAGATACGCAGTATTTT,CAWGRGTTDTQYF
few,TRBD2,TRBV27,TRBJ2-1,TGTGCCAGCATACTTAGCGGGAGCAGAAACAATGAGCAGTTCTTC,CASILSGSRNNEQFF
few,TRBD1,TRBV28,TRBJ1-5,TGTGCCAGCAGGCCGAACTTTGAGGGGGCTGGCAATCAGCCCCAGCATTTT,CASRPNFEGAGNQPQHF
-,-,TRBV5-4,TRBJ2-3,TGTGCCAGCAGCTTGGGGCCAAGAGATACGCAGTATTTT,CASSLGPRDTQYF
-,-,TRBV19,TRBJ1-5,TGTGCCAGTAGTATGTTCGGAGGGGCCGGGAGCAATCAGCCCCAGCATTTT,CASSMFGGAGSNQPQHF
-,-,TRBV15,TRBJ2-7,TGTGCCACCAGCAGAGACACAACAGGTTCCTACGAGCAGTACTTC,CATSRDTTGSYEQYF
few,-,TRBV7-2,TRBJ2-7,TGTGCCAGCAGCTTAGGCGGCAGCTCCTACCCCTACGAGCAGTACTTC,CASSLGGSSYPYEQYF
-,TRBD2,TRBV9,TRBJ2-1,TGTGCCAGCAGCGCCCAGAGGGGACTAGTAAGCTACAATGAGCAGTTCTTC,CASSAQRGLVSYNEQFF
few,-,TRBV4-2,TRBJ1-5,TGTGCCAGCAGCCAATGGGGGGACGATCAGCCCCAGCATTTT,CASSQWGDDQPQHF
-,TRBD1,TRBV5-1,TRBJ2-7,TGCGCCAGCAGGACCGGGACAGGGGCCGAGCAGTACTTC,CASRTGTGAEQYF
-,TRBD2,TRBV18,TRBJ2-1,TGTGCCAGCTCACCCACTAGCGGGAGGGTAGATGAGCAGTTCTTC,CASSPTSGRVDEQFF
-,TRBD2,TRBV5-8,TRBJ2-5,TGTGCCAGCAGCAAGGGACTAGCGGAACAAGAGACCCAGTACTTC,CASSKGLAEQETQYF
few,-,TRBV20-1,TRBJ2-7,TGCAGTGTGAGCAGGGCTTACGAGCAGTACTTC,CSVSRAYEQYF
-,TRBD2,TRBV2,TRBJ2-2,TGTGCCAGCAAACTAGCGGGAGTGCCCGGGGAGCTGTTTTTT,CASKLAGVPGELFF
-,TRBD2,TRBV6-7,TRBJ2-3,TGTGCCAGCAAGGGGTTAGCGGGGGGCACAGATACGCAGTATTTT,CASKGLAGGTDTQYF
few,-,TRBV2,TRBJ2-7,TGTGCCACCGCCAACGCCGAGACAGGGTACTTC,CATANAETGYF
few,TRBD1,TRBV12-5,TRBJ2-1,TGTGCTAGTGGTTTGGTATTGGACAGGGGGATCAATGAGCAGTTCTTC,CASGLVLDRGINEQFF
few,-,TRBV7-3,TRBJ2-2,TGTGCCAGCAGTAGGTGGGAGGCCGGGGAGCTGTTTTTT,CASSRWEAGELFF
-,TRBD1,TRBV18,TRBJ2-7,TGTGCCAGCTCACCTGCGACAGGGGTTTCCTACGAGCAGTACTTC,CASSPATGVSYEQYF
-,-,TRBV7-2,TRBJ2-5,TGTGCCAGCACCCGCACACCTCAAGAGACCCAGTACTTC,CASTRTPQETQYF
-,-,TRBV27,TRBJ1-5,TGTGCCAGCAGTTCCCAGGGGAGTCAGCCCCAGCATTTT,CASSSQGSQPQHF
-,-,TRBV29-1,TRBJ2-7,TGCAGCGTTGAACTAGCCTACGAGCAGTACTTC,CSVELAYEQYF
few,TRBD1,TRBV18,TRBJ2-1,TGTGCCAGCTCACCCGGGACAGGGGTCTACAATGAGCAGTTCTTC,CASSPGTGVYNEQFF
-,TRBD1,TRBV5-1,TRBJ2-5,TGCGCCAGCATGGGGATTCCGGGACAGGGTCTGACCCAGTACTTC,CASMGIPGQGLTQYF
-,-,TRBV29-1,TRBJ1-5,TGCAGCGTTCGGGGGGATTACAATCAGCCCCAGCATTTT,CSVRGDYNQPQHF
few,-,TRBV6-1,TRBJ2-7,TGTGCCAGCAGTGAGGTCTGGGGCCGATACGAGCAGTACTTC,CASSEVWGRYEQYF
-,TRBD2,TRBV18,TRBJ2-3,TGTGCCAGCTCACCAGCGGCGGGAGTCGTAGATACGCAGTATTTT,CASSPAAGVVDTQYF
-,TRBD1,TRBV4-1,TRBJ2-3,TGCGCCAGCAGCCTCATCGACAGGGCTGAGGATACGCAGTATTTT,CASSLIDRAEDTQYF
few,-,TRBV11-2,TRBJ1-4,TGTGCCAGCAGCTTAGCGGGGTTCAGTGAAAAACTGTTTTTT,CASSLAGFSEKLFF
-,TRBD1,TRBV5-6,TRBJ2-3,TGTGCCAGCAGCTTAGGCAAGGGACAGGGGGCAGATACGCAGTATTTT,CASSLGKGQGADTQYF
-,TRBD1,TRBV28,TRBJ1-1,TGTGCCAGCAGGTCCGGACAGGGTAGCACTGAAGCTTTCTTT,CASRSGQGSTEAFF
-,TRBD2,TRBV7-9,TRBJ2-7,TGTGCCAGCAGCCCCCGAGGACCAACGGGAGGCTACGAGCAGTACTTC,CASSPRGPTGGYEQYF
-,-,TRBV4-1,TRBJ2-7,TGCGCCAGCAGCGAAGCTGCTAGCGTCCCCTACGAGCAGTACTTC,CASSEAASVPYEQYF
few,-,TRBV29-1,TRBJ2-7,TGCAGCGTGACGCAGGGTTCGAGGAACTACGAGCAGTACTTC,CSVTQGSRNYEQYF
few,-,TRBV30,TRBJ1-1,TGTGCCTGGCGCCGGGGTAGGAATGAAGCTTTCTTT,CAWRRGRNEAFF
few,-,TRBV5-4,TRBJ1-2,TGTGCCAGCAGTTATACCACAGCTAACTATGGCTACACCTTC,CASSYTTANYGYTF
-,TRBD1,TRBV7-8,TRBJ2-1,TGTGCCAGCAGCTTAGAGTCCTGGGGACAGGGGGTTTACAATGAGCAGTTCTTC,CASSLESWGQGVYNEQFF
-,TRBD2,TRBV7-2,TRBJ2-1,TGTGCCAGCAGCTTCGGGACTACCTCCTACAATGAGCAGTTCTTC,CASSFGTTSYNEQFF
few,-,TRBV13,TRBJ2-5,TGTGCCAGCAGCCCCATAACAAGAGGACAGTGGGGCCGAGAGACCCAGTACTTC,CASSPITRGQWGRETQYF
few,-,TRBV6-5,TRBJ2-7,TGTGCCAGCAGTTACCACGGAGGTCTCGACTACGAGCAGTACTTC,CASSYHGGLDYEQYF
few,TRBD1,TRBV30,TRBJ2-2,TGTGCCTGGAATGGACAGGGCACCGGGGAGCTGTTTTTT,CAWNGQGTGELFF